These 8 T cell receptor beta chains share one sample of origin, sequenced in a study of OX40 agonist ivuxolimab in advanced cancers. The repertoire was sequenced with immunoSEQ multiplex PCR; TCRdb's copy has only in-frame clones and lacks some. The top ten clones hold about 2.1% of a sample with 40,000 to 55,000 clones, 82% of them seen once. Here the sequenced sample was CD4+ or CD8+ T cells sorted from blood, taken in a trial of the OX40 agonist ivuxolimab. The receptors were gathered from an adult with an advanced solid tumor such as melanoma, head and neck, liver or kidney cancer.

The chain combines TRBV7-2 with TRBJ2-5; D uncertain. Germline lookup yields CDR1 SGHTA and CDR2 FQGNSA. The CDR3 spans 13 residues. V gave up 5 bases and J gave up 5 bases, with 12 bases separating them. The CDR3 nucleotides read TGTGCCAGCAGCCCCCTGATATCGGAGACCCAGTACTTC. This translates into CASSPLISETQYF.

In its sample, this clone was seen once. CDR3 sequence: CASSLAGGYRLEQFF. CDR3 bases: TGTGCCAGCAGCCTAGCGGGAGGGTATCGTCTTGAGCAGTTCTTC. V usage is TRBV21-1 and J usage is TRBJ2-1; the listed D gene, TRBD2, was not tested against the DNA. TRBV21-1 counts as a pseudogene. The CDR3 has 15 amino acids.

Here the CDR3 DNA reads TGTGCCTGGAGTGTAGGGACAGGGCCAGGTCAGCCCCAGCATTTT. This sequence encodes CAWSVGTGPGQPQHF. The chain carries TRBV30 and TRBJ1-5; 9 bases match TRBD1. Germline V gives CDR1 GTSNPN, CDR2 SVGIG (reference sequence). CDR3 length: 15 amino acids. The V and J ends lost 0 bases and 6 bases, in that order; junction bases with no gene match: 6.

This clone occurred a few times. V gene TRBV27 combines with J gene TRBJ2-2; 10 bases match TRBD2. With V trimmed by 5 bases and J by 9 bases, 9 bases remained unmatched. Germline-derived CDR1 and CDR2 are MNHEY and SMNVEV (reference sequence). The CDR3 totals 15 residues. In DNA, the CDR3 is TGTGCCAGCAGTATAGCGGGAGGAGATACCCGGGAGCTGTTTTTT. This gives the protein CASSIAGGDTRELFF.

The J gene is TRBJ1-2, the V gene TRBV5-4; 7 nucleotides line up with TRBD1. The CDR3 covers 15 residues. Germline V gives CDR1 SGHNT, CDR2 YYREEE (reference sequence). V lost 5 bases, J lost 4 bases, and 11 bases stayed unmatched. The CDR3 is CASSVTGVVGYGYTF. CDR3 DNA sequence: TGTGCCAGCAGTGTTACAGGGGTTGTGGGCTATGGCTACACCTTC.

The chain employs TRBV6-5 and TRBJ2-3; D is unclear. CDR1 and CDR2 from the germline V gene are MNHEY and SVGAGI. This CDR3 contains 13 residues. Deletions cut 4 bases from V and 5 bases from J, with 10 bases between. CDR3 sequence reads: CASSSRREDTQYF. In nucleotides, the CDR3 is TGTGCCAGCAGTTCTAGGAGAGAAGATACGCAGTATTTT.

The table lists this clone with a few counts. The rearrangement uses TRBV21-1 and TRBJ1-5. TRBV21-1 is tagged as a pseudogene. The CDR3 covers 16 residues. The CDR3 DNA follows: TGTGCCAGCAGCAAAGTAGGACGGTCTTCCAATCAGCCCCAGCATTTT. It translates to CASSKVGRSSNQPQHF.

The chain combines TRBV28 with TRBJ2-3, with D uncertain. The germline CDR1 and CDR2 sequences are MDHEN and SYDVKM. This CDR3 is built from 14 residues. V lost 1 base and J lost 1, with 6 bases in between. CDR3 sequence reads: CASSLSVGTDTQYF. In DNA form, the CDR3 reads TGTGCCAGCAGTTTATCGGTAGGCACAGATACGCAGTATTTT.